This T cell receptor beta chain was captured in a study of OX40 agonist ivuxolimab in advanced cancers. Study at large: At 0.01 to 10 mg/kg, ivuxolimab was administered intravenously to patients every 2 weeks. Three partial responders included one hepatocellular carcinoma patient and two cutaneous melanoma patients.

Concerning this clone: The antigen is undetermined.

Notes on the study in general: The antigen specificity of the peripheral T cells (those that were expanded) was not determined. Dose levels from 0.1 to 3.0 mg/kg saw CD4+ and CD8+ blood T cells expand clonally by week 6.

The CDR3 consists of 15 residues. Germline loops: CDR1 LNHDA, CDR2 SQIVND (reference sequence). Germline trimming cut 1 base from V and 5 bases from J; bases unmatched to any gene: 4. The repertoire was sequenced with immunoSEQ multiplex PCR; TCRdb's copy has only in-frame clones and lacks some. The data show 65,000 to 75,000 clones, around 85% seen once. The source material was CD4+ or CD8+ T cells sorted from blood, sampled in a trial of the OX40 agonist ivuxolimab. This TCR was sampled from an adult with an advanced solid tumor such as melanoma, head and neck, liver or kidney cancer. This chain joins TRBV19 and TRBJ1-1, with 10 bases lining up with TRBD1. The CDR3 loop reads CASSIGGGQGTEAFF. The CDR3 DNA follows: TGTGCCAGTAGTATAGGAGGGGGACAGGGGACTGAAGCTTTCTTT.